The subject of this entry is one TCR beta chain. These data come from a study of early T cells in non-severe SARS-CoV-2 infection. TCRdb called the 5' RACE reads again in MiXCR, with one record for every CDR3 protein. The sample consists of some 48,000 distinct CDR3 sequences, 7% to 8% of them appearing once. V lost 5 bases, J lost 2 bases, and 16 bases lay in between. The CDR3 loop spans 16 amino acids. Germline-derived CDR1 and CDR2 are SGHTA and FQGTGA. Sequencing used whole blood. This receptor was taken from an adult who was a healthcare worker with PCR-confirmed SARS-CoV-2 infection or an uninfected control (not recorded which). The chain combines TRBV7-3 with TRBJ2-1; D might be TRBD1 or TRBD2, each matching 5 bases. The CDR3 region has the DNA TGTGCCAGCAGCCCCTCCGGGACCACGCCCTACAATGAGCAGTTCTTC. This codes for CASSPSGTTPYNEQFF.